This T cell receptor beta chain was sequenced for a study of spatial heterogeneity in lung cancer (dated by TCRdb to the late 2010s). Some background on the complete study: Beta-chain transcripts were consistently detected in greater numbers than alpha-chain transcripts, which likely reflects a higher abundance of beta-chain transcripts. In the raw uncorrected reads, each unique combination of TCR and UMI appeared on average more than ten times. In non-small cell lung cancer, the study quantitatively compared TCR alpha and beta repertoires across several tumor regions, matched nontumor lung, and blood. Nonsynonymous mutation counts, determined by whole-exome sequencing of tumor tissue, were related to TCR repertoire features. At surgery, both alpha and beta chains were TCR-sequenced in more than 200 tumor regions, fewer than 80 matched nontumor lung samples and some 60 PBMC samples. Study-wide findings and limitations: Ubiquitous expanded tumor TCRs were detected in blood more often at tumor resection than at routine follow-up. Additional single-cell paired TCR alpha and beta sequencing was considered necessary to confirm, at a functional level, the hypothesis that regional TCRs recognize regional mutations.

According to the study, the label for this sample's time point signals: sample taken at primary tumor resection. TCR sequencing used whole RNA extracted from tumor and nontumor lung tissue, or from cryopreserved PBMC samples, without cell sorting. Donors were 72 patients with early-stage, untreated non-small cell lung cancer from the lung TRACERx cohort. Only patients with enough RNA available from two or more tumor regions were chosen for TCR sequencing. The library was made by 5' RACE. The sequencer was a NextSeq 500. In the TCR library protocol, a unique molecular identifier was attached to each TCR cDNA molecule so that PCR and sequencing errors could be corrected. From the authors' description of their analysis: TCR identification, UMI-based error correction and CDR3 extraction were performed with Decombinator tools. TCRs above a frequency of 2 per 1,000, corresponding to the top 1% of the tumor frequency distribution, were defined as expanded. Renyi diversity was computed with the R vegan package after each repertoire had been subsampled 100 times to 5,000 TCRs. CDR3 similarity networks were built from amino acid triplet string-kernel similarity, with CDR3s being connected when pairwise similarity was above 0.82. TCRdb reran the public reads through fastp at Q25 and MiXCR, keeping productive beta chains. Records with the same CDR3 protein are collapsed into one entry carrying the most frequent genes and DNA. TCRdb's processing, not the authors', yielded these V and J calls. The sample table holds some 25,000 distinct CDR3 sequences, of which roughly 13% were seen once. The ten most abundant clones make up roughly 24% of the sample.

The sample holds many counts of this clonotype. Its specific antigen is unknown. Base-call qualities are not available, and no considerably larger clone is one nucleotide away. The sample here was PBMCs, taken at surgery. This clonotype originated in a female donor with early-stage non-small cell lung cancer.

The encoded CDR3 is CASSLNTVQLGTQYF. In nucleotide form, the sequence is TGTGCCAGCAGCTTAAACACAGTCCAACTGGGGACCCAGTACTTC. This chain is built from TRBV7-2 and TRBJ2-5, with no D gene named confidently. From a lookup of the germline V gene, CDR1 and CDR2 are SGHTA and FQGNSA. CDR3 length: 15 amino acids, cysteine to phenylalanine. The only DNA kept is the CDR3, 45 bases in frame from the first base. V drops 2 bases and J drops 7 bases, leaving 17 bases in between.